This T cell receptor beta chain was captured in a study of T-cell memory formation after mild COVID-19. Trimming stripped 2 bases from V and 0 bases from J, with 8 bases between. The V gene's germline CDR1 is DFQATT and CDR2 SNEGSKA (reference sequence). The CDR3 covers 13 residues. TCRdb passed the 5' RACE reads through MiXCR, listing each CDR3 protein once. The sample lists roughly 140,000 distinct CDR3 sequences, 14% to 15% seen once, with about 27% in the top ten. This receptor was identified in an adult woman who had mild COVID-19 (a few samples of this study predate the infection). Cell type and time point are not known. J is TRBJ2-7 and V is TRBV20-1, with D perhaps given as TRBD1 or TRBD2 (6 bases each). The sample was PBMCs or a T cell subset sorted from them (not recorded which). The CDR3 bases are TGCAGTGCTAGAAGGGGGGTCTCCTACGAGCAGTACTTC. It yields the protein CSARRGVSYEQYF.